The 27 T cell receptor beta chains given below trace back to one sample, sequenced in a study of OX40 agonist ivuxolimab in advanced cancers. The table came from immunoSEQ multiplex PCR; TCRdb's copy has only in-frame clones and leaves some out. The table has tens of thousands of clones, just under 95% seen once. Specimen: CD4+ or CD8+ T cells sorted from blood, collected in a trial of the OX40 agonist ivuxolimab. The receptors were gathered from an adult with an advanced solid tumor such as melanoma, head and neck, liver or kidney cancer.

The CDR3 reads CASSPNGAYSYNSPLHF. The DNA of the CDR3 is TGTGCCAGCAGCCCTAACGGGGCTTACTCCTATAATTCACCCCTCCACTTT. The J gene is TRBJ1-6, the V gene TRBV27; tentatively, D is TRBD1 (5 bases). CDR3 length: 17 amino acids. Germline-derived CDR1 and CDR2 are MNHEY and SMNVEV (reference sequence). Trimming cost V 6 bases and J 0 bases, with 15 bases left between them.

This chain joins TRBV4-1 and TRBJ1-4; 9 nucleotides line up with TRBD1. V lost 4 bases and J lost 7; bases outside the gene matches: 4. The germline V gene has CDR1 MGHRA and CDR2 YSYEKL. The CDR3 runs to 14 residues. The CDR3: CASSPGQGGEKLFF. For the CDR3, the DNA is TGCGCCAGCAGCCCGGGACAGGGCGGTGAAAAACTGTTTTTT.

DNA for the CDR3: TGCGCCAGCAGCTTACCTAGCGGGGTTTACAATGAGCAGTTCTTC. Encoded protein: CASSLPSGVYNEQFF. J is TRBJ2-1 and V is TRBV5-1; 9 bases match TRBD2. CDR1 and CDR2 (germline): SGHRS, YFSETQ. The CDR3 has 15 residues. Trimming removed 2 bases from V and 4 bases from J; junction bases left unmatched: 4.

This chain joins TRBV27 and TRBJ2-1; D unclear. Germline V gene data show CDR1 as MNHEY and CDR2 as SMNVEV (reference sequence). V shed 2 bases and J shed 0 bases, with 5 bases lying between them. The CDR3 totals 14 residues. For the CDR3, the DNA is TGTGCCAGCAGTTTAGAGAGCTCCTACAATGAGCAGTTCTTC. Its protein is CASSLESSYNEQFF.

This rearrangement joins TRBV27 to TRBJ1-2, with 7 bases lining up with TRBD1. Germline V gives CDR1 MNHEY, CDR2 SMNVEV (reference sequence). The CDR3 contains 13 residues. Trimming cost V 2 bases and J 7 bases; bases outside gene matches: 4. The CDR3 nucleotides are TGTGCCAGCAGTTTAGGAGGGGGCTTTGGCTACACCTTC. Residues: CASSLGGGFGYTF.

The V and J genes are TRBV19 and TRBJ2-1, with 7 nucleotides matching TRBD1. This CDR3 contains 14 residues. Germline CDR1 and CDR2: LNHDA and SQIVND (reference sequence). Germline trimming cut 4 bases from V and 8 bases from J; bases unmatched to any gene: 8. The CDR3 bases are TGTGCCAGTAGTACAAATCCTACAGGGGATGAGCAGTTCTTC. It encodes CASSTNPTGDEQFF.

This chain joins TRBV13 and TRBJ1-5, with 8 bases matching TRBD1. This CDR3 comprises 15 residues. Germline V lookup: CDR1 PRHDT, CDR2 FYEKMQ (reference sequence). Trimming took 0 bases from V and 3 from J; bases not matched to a gene: 1. CDR3 sequence: CASSLGQGVNQPQHF. The CDR3 DNA follows: TGTGCCAGCAGCTTAGGACAGGGGGTCAATCAGCCCCAGCATTTT.

V and J are TRBV5-4 and TRBJ2-7; D ambiguous. Trimming cost V 0 bases and J 2 bases, with 6 bases left between them. Germline values: CDR1 SGHNT, CDR2 YYREEE (reference sequence). This CDR3 contains 13 residues. CDR3 residues: CASSLDNPYEQYF. The CDR3, as DNA: TGTGCCAGCAGCTTGGACAATCCCTACGAGCAGTACTTC.

J is TRBJ2-7 and V is TRBV6-5; no definite D call. Germline V lookup: CDR1 MNHEY, CDR2 SVGAGI. Trimming pared 5 bases from V and 4 bases from J, leaving 12 bases between. The length of the CDR3 is 13 residues. DNA for the CDR3: TGTGCCAGCAGTCCCGGGCTTTTTTACGAGCAGTACTTC. Translated, it gives CASSPGLFYEQYF.

In its sample, this clone was seen once. V usage is TRBV11-2 and J usage is TRBJ2-7, with 7 positions matching TRBD1. Trimming cost V 0 bases and J 3 bases; bases outside gene matches: 8. The germline CDR1 and CDR2 sequences are SGHAT and FQNNGV. This CDR3 has 16 amino acids. The CDR3 loop reads CASSLEPPGTDYEQYF. DNA of the CDR3: TGTGCCAGCAGCTTAGAACCCCCGGGGACAGACTACGAGCAGTACTTC. Combining the CDR3 with reference TRBV11-2 and TRBJ2-7 gives the whole variable domain EAGVAQSPRYKIIEKRQSVAFWCNPISGHATLYWYQQILGQGPKLLIQFQNNGVVDDSQLPKDRFSAERLKGVDSTLKIQPAKLEDSAVYLCASSLEPPGTDYEQYFGPGTRLTVT.

V is TRBV9 and J is TRBJ1-3; 8 bases agree with TRBD1. The germline V gene has CDR1 SGDLS and CDR2 YYNGEE. The V segment lost 0 bases and the J segment 4 bases; nucleotides outside the gene matches: 6. The length of the CDR3 is 16 residues. The CDR3 loop reads CASSVDPTGDGNTIYF. As DNA, the CDR3 is TGTGCCAGCAGCGTAGATCCGACAGGGGACGGAAACACCATATATTTT.

The gene calls are TRBV27 and TRBJ2-7, with a tentative D call TRBD1 (6 bases). The V gene lost 6 bases and the J gene lost 3 bases, with 15 bases spanning the gap. CDR1 MNHEY and CDR2 SMNVEV come from the germline V gene (reference sequence). The CDR3 extends over 14 amino acids. Here the CDR3 reads CASRTRDKVYEQYF. The CDR3 coding sequence is TGTGCCAGCAGGACTCGGGACAAGGTCTACGAGCAGTACTTC.

The chain uses TRBV7-2 and TRBJ2-7; 9 bases match TRBD2. Trimming cost V 1 base and J 6 bases; bases outside gene matches: 13. This CDR3 has 17 residues. Germline assignment: CDR1 SGHTA and CDR2 FQGNSA. CDR3 region: CASSLDGLAGPQGEQYF. CDR3 sequence (DNA): TGTGCCAGCAGCTTAGATGGCCTAGCGGGGCCCCAGGGCGAGCAGTACTTC.

The gene calls are TRBV27 and TRBJ2-7; weak D call: TRBD2 (5 bases). V dropped 3 bases and J dropped 5 bases, with 11 bases sitting between them. This CDR3 has 13 amino acids. Germline V lookup: CDR1 MNHEY, CDR2 SMNVEV (reference sequence). CDR3 bases: TGTGCCAGCAGTTTCCGGGCGGGTAACGAGCAGTACTTC. It encodes CASSFRAGNEQYF.

The V call is TRBV27, the J call TRBJ1-5; TRBD1 matches 9 bases. V lost 3 bases, J lost 6 bases, and 0 bases stayed unmatched. Germline CDR1 and CDR2: MNHEY and SMNVEV (reference sequence). The CDR3 contains 13 residues. In DNA form, the CDR3 reads TGTGCCAGCAGTTTGACAGGGGGTCAGCCCCAGCATTTT. Its translation is CASSLTGGQPQHF.

The chain links TRBV9 to TRBJ1-1, with D possibly matching TRBD1 (6 bases). The length of the CDR3 is 16 residues. Germline CDR1 reads SGDLS; CDR2 reads YYNGEE. V was shortened by 0 bases and J by 1 base, with 13 bases between the two germline ends. In nucleotides, the CDR3 is TGTGCCAGCAGCGTAGCTTTAGAAGGGGGGAACACTGAAGCTTTCTTT. Amino acids: CASSVALEGGNTEAFF.

The genes are TRBV27 and TRBJ1-5, with 7 bases lining up with TRBD1. Germline assignment: CDR1 MNHEY and CDR2 SMNVEV (reference sequence). J lost 1 base, V lost 6 bases, and 6 bases had no gene match. CDR3 length: 15 amino acids. Here the CDR3 DNA reads TGTGCCAGCAGGTCCGGGACAGCCAGCAATCAGCCCCAGCATTTT. Its translation: CASRSGTASNQPQHF.

This clone was detected only once. The chain carries TRBV18 and TRBJ2-1, with D tentatively TRBD1 (5 bases). The CDR3 length is 15 residues. Germline CDR1 reads KGHSH; CDR2 reads LQKENI. V lost 3 bases and J lost 2, with 11 bases in between. CDR3 nucleotide sequence: TGTGCCAGCTCACCCGCCAAGGGGACCTACAATGAGCAGTTCTTC. This gives the protein CASSPAKGTYNEQFF.

CDR3 nucleotide sequence: TGTGCCAGTATTGGGACGCCAAGTCAGTTCTTC. As protein: CASIGTPSQFF. The rearrangement joins TRBV19 to TRBJ2-1; D may match TRBD1 or TRBD2 (5 bases each). The V and J ends lost 7 bases and 13 bases respectively, with 14 bases between them. Looked up from germline, CDR1 is LNHDA and CDR2 is SQIVND (reference sequence). This CDR3 is 11 amino acids long.

The rearrangement links TRBV7-3 to TRBJ2-3; 14 positions match TRBD2. Germline CDR1 reads SGHTA; CDR2 reads FQGTGA. V shed 5 bases, J shed 6 bases, and the junction held 19 bases outside the gene matches. This CDR3 has 20 amino acids. The CDR3 DNA reads TGTGCCAGCAGCCCCAGTCCTCCGGGACTAGCGGGAGTTCTGTCGGATACGCAGTATTTT. This gives the protein CASSPSPPGLAGVLSDTQYF.

The chain joins TRBV5-6 to TRBJ2-5; D possibly corresponds to TRBD2 (8 bases). This CDR3 has 16 amino acids. Deletions cut 6 bases from V and 5 bases from J, with 23 bases between. Germline-derived CDR1 and CDR2 are SGHDT and YYEEEE. CDR3 sequence reads: CASTSPGGGVLETQYF. CDR3 DNA sequence: TGTGCCAGCACCTCCCCGGGAGGGGGCGTTTTGGAGACCCAGTACTTC. Based on the CDR3 plus reference TRBV5-6 and TRBJ2-5, the full variable domain is DAGVTQSPTHLIKTRGQQVTLRCSPKSGHDTVSWYQQALGQGPQFIFQYYEEEERQRGNFPDRFSGHQFPNYSSELNVNALLLGDSALYLCASTSPGGGVLETQYFGPGTRLLVL.

The chain carries TRBV7-8 and TRBJ2-2; D is ambiguous. Between the trimmed V and J ends, which lost 5 bases and 0 bases, there was a span of 7 bases. Germline assignment: CDR1 SGHVS and CDR2 FQNEAQ. The CDR3 contains 14 residues. The CDR3 DNA is TGTGCCAGCAGCAACAGAGCGAACACCGGGGAGCTGTTTTTT. It yields the protein CASSNRANTGELFF.

The V call is TRBV5-1, the J call TRBJ1-4; D not resolved. Germline CDR1 is SGHRS and CDR2 is YFSETQ. V was pared by 0 bases and J by 0 bases, with 9 bases between. This CDR3 is built from 16 residues. The CDR3 nucleotides read TGCGCCAGCAGCTTGGGTCAGGTAGCAACTAATGAAAAACTGTTTTTT. Its translation is CASSLGQVATNEKLFF.

The table lists this clone with a count of one. The chain joins TRBV9 to TRBJ2-1; unclear D gene. With 3 bases removed from V and 8 bases from J, the gap between germline ends came to 9 bases. The CDR3 is 12 residues long. The V gene's germline CDR1 is SGDLS and CDR2 YYNGEE. The CDR3 is CASSDRSDEQFF. DNA for the CDR3: TGTGCCAGCAGCGATCGGAGTGATGAGCAGTTCTTC.

This sequence joins TRBV4-1 and TRBJ1-2, with D perhaps TRBD1 (5 bases). Looked up from germline, CDR1 is MGHRA and CDR2 is YSYEKL. Trimming took 3 bases from V and 8 from J, leaving 7 bases between them. This CDR3 spans 11 amino acids. The CDR3 coding sequence is TGCGCCAGCAGCCAGGGGACCGGCTACACCTTC. It encodes CASSQGTGYTF.

This clone was detected once. The rearrangement joins TRBV11-2 to TRBJ2-1; D is possibly TRBD2 (5 bases). The CDR3 is 13 residues long. V lost 3 bases and J 8 bases, leaving 11 bases between the germline ends. Germline assignment: CDR1 SGHAT and CDR2 FQNNGV. In nucleotides, the CDR3 is TGTGCCAGCAGCTTGGCAGGTAGCGATGAGCAGTTCTTC. Translating gives CASSLAGSDEQFF.

The chain couples TRBV9 to TRBJ1-1, with D possibly TRBD1 on 5 matching bases. This CDR3 comprises 15 residues. The V gene lost 4 bases and the J gene lost 1 base, with 14 bases spanning the gap. The germline CDR1 and CDR2 sequences are SGDLS and YYNGEE. The CDR3 DNA sequence: TGTGCCAGCAGCCCCCAAGAAGGGGAGAACACTGAAGCTTTCTTT. Protein: CASSPQEGENTEAFF.